The text below deals with one TCR beta chain. As yet, its antigen is unknown. The data originate from a study of human T cells and chemical hapten exposure. Study conclusions and caveats: Relative to controls, expanded TCRs formed significantly more large CDR3 similarity clusters.

Individual cDNA molecules in this library carried unique molecular identifiers. How the authors handled the data: Sample TCR totals centred on a median of around 100,000, ranging roughly 23,224 to 700,000. TCRdb reprocessed the RACE reads with MiXCR, giving one entry per CDR3 protein. TCRdb, not the authors, supplied the V and J calls. The sample includes around 380,000 distinct CDR3 sequences, nearly 5% of them seen just once. Regarding time point: patch test 1, 2 weeks after DPC sensitization. As to treatment: therapeutic diphenylcyclopropenone sensitization with weekly scalp DPC. Total RNA came from unfractionated whole blood. The CDR3 extends over 14 amino acids. V was shortened by 2 bases and J by 9 bases, with 16 bases between the two germline ends.

This sequence joins TRBV12-3 or TRBV12-4 and TRBJ2-5; the D gene could be TRBD1 or TRBD2 (5 bases each). The starting material was whole blood, obtained in connection with sensitization to the hapten diphenylcyclopropenone (DPC). This clonotype originated in a woman aged 45-59 years with alopecia areata. Some clones in this sample may be carry-over from other donors' samples. The CDR3 bases are TGTGCCAGCAGTTTACTGGGCCTGGGGGAGTCCCAGTACTTC. Translated, it gives CASSLLGLGESQYF.